Below, 21 T cell receptor beta chains from the same sample are listed, as sequenced in a study of T cell responses to AZD1222 COVID-19 vaccine. Libraries were prepared by immunoSEQ multiplex PCR; TCRdb keeps only in-frame clonotypes and omits some of them. The sample includes about 100,000 clones, roughly 86% of them seen just once. Sequenced material: peripheral blood, taken 28 days after the second AZD1222 dose. These receptor sequences come from an adult who received the AZD1222 COVID-19 vaccine.

J is TRBJ2-2 and V is TRBV18, with 12 positions matching TRBD1. The CDR3 covers 18 residues. V gave up 3 bases and J gave up 7 bases; unmatched junction bases: 12. Germline V gene lookup returns CDR1 KGHSH and CDR2 LQKENI. The CDR3 coding sequence is TGTGCCAGCTCACCGTCTCAACCGGGACAGGGGGCAGGCGGGGAGCTGTTTTTT. It is translated as CASSPSQPGQGAGGELFF.

This chain joins TRBV7-3 and TRBJ2-3, with 8 bases that match TRBD2. CDR3 length equals 15 residues. The trim removed 2 bases at V and 3 bases at J, leaving 4 bases unmatched. Germline-derived CDR1 and CDR2 are SGHTA and FQGTGA. CDR3 in amino acids: CASSLGTRGTDTQYF. As DNA, the CDR3 is TGTGCCAGCAGCTTAGGGACTAGAGGGACAGATACGCAGTATTTT.

The gene calls are TRBV30 and TRBJ1-1; D possibly corresponds to TRBD1 (6 bases). The V end was cut by 0 bases, the J end by 4 bases, with 12 bases between. The germline gives CDR1 GTSNPN, CDR2 SVGIG (reference sequence). This CDR3 has 14 amino acids. The CDR3 protein is CAWSVGGASTEAFF. CDR3 nucleotide sequence: TGTGCCTGGAGTGTAGGGGGGGCGTCCACTGAAGCTTTCTTT.

V is TRBV5-1 and J is TRBJ2-3; 14 bases line up with TRBD2. The germline V gene encodes CDR1 SGHRS and CDR2 YFSETQ. The V gene end was trimmed by 3 bases and the J gene end by 0 bases; junction bases not matched to a gene: 6. The CDR3 loop spans 18 amino acids. This chain's CDR3 is CASSSGLAGGGSTDTQYF. The DNA of the CDR3 is TGCGCCAGCAGCTCAGGACTAGCGGGGGGAGGGAGCACAGATACGCAGTATTTT. The variable domain in full, completed from reference TRBV5-1 and TRBJ2-3, reads KAGVTQTPRYLIKTRGQQVTLSCSPISGHRSVSWYQQTPGQGLQFLFEYFSETQRNKGNFPGRFSGRQFSNSRSEMNVSTLELGDSALYLCASSSGLAGGGSTDTQYFGPGTRLTVL.

The V call is TRBV19, the J call TRBJ2-7; 12 bases match TRBD1. The CDR3 is 18 amino acids. Germline V lookup: CDR1 LNHDA, CDR2 SQIVND (reference sequence). V trimming: 3 bases; J trimming: 5 bases; junction bases outside the gene matches: 14. CDR3 coding DNA: TGTGCCAGTAGTATGCCTGGGGACAGGGGGCGCTTGGCGAACGAGCAGTACTTC. It yields the protein CASSMPGDRGRLANEQYF.

The rearrangement links TRBV20-1 to TRBJ2-1, with TRBD1 as a possible D gene (6 bases). This CDR3 is built from 13 residues. V lost 3 bases, J lost 6 bases, and 12 bases lay in between. CDR1 and CDR2 (germline): DFQATT, SNEGSKA (reference sequence). The DNA for the CDR3 is TGCAGTGCTAGTAGGCAGGGGTTCAATGAGCAGTTCTTC. Its translation is CSASRQGFNEQFF.

This chain joins TRBV9 and TRBJ2-1; TRBD2 is a possible D gene (5 bases). The CDR3 sequence is 15 residues long. CDR1 is SGDLS, CDR2 YYNGEE, per germline. The germline V and J ends were trimmed by 3 bases and 4 bases, with 14 bases remaining between them. The CDR3 DNA reads TGTGCCAGCAGCGCCGAGGGTGATCCGTACAATGAGCAGTTCTTC. Protein: CASSAEGDPYNEQFF. The complete variable domain, with remaining parts taken from reference TRBV9 and TRBJ2-1, reads DSGVTQTPKHLITATGQRVTLRCSPRSGDLSVYWYQQSLDQGLQFLIQYYNGEERAKGNILERFSAQQFPDLHSELNLSSLELGDSALYFCASSAEGDPYNEQFFGPGTRLTVL.

This chain joins TRBV18 and TRBJ2-4; 9 bases map to TRBD1. Germline assignment: CDR1 KGHSH and CDR2 LQKENI. V dropped 5 bases and J dropped 8; count of bases not matched to a gene: 10. This CDR3 has 15 residues. The CDR3, as DNA: TGTGCCAGCTCAGCCACAGGGGGCGCCGCGGACATTCAGTACTTC. It yields the protein CASSATGGAADIQYF.

V and J are TRBV6-5 and TRBJ2-7; D is ambiguous. CDR1 is MNHEY, CDR2 SVGAGI, per germline. The V gene lost 6 bases and the J gene lost 3 bases, with 18 bases spanning the gap. The CDR3 loop spans 15 amino acids. The CDR3 spells CASRYRTQPIYEQYF. Here the CDR3 DNA reads TGTGCCAGCAGATACCGGACCCAACCAATCTACGAGCAGTACTTC.

The chain uses TRBV7-6 and TRBJ2-1, with D tentatively TRBD1 (6 bases). CDR3 length equals 14 residues. Deletions cut 4 bases from V and 6 bases from J, with 13 bases between. Germline lookup yields CDR1 SGHVS and CDR2 FNYEAQ. As DNA, the CDR3 is TGTGCCAGCAGCTCTTCCGGGACACCCAATGAGCAGTTCTTC. The encoded protein is CASSSSGTPNEQFF.

V and J are TRBV6-5 and TRBJ2-2, with D perhaps given as TRBD1 or TRBD2 (7 bases each). The CDR3 is 15 amino acids. Trimming cost V 6 bases and J 5 bases, with 16 bases left between them. Germline-derived CDR1 and CDR2 are MNHEY and SVGAGI. CDR3 residues: CASSQREGATGELFF. As DNA, the CDR3 is TGTGCCAGCAGCCAAAGGGAGGGGGCGACCGGGGAGCTGTTTTTT.

The chain employs TRBV28 and TRBJ2-7; 11 bases match TRBD1. V shed 2 bases and J 4 bases; nucleotides not matched to a gene: 1. The CDR3 loop spans 14 amino acids. Per the germline V gene, CDR1 is MDHEN and CDR2 is SYDVKM. The chain's CDR3 is CASSLGTGGYEQYF. The CDR3 DNA reads as TGTGCCAGCAGTTTAGGGACAGGGGGTTACGAGCAGTACTTC.

The chain carries TRBV5-1 and TRBJ1-4, with 7 nucleotides matching TRBD1. Germline-derived CDR1 and CDR2 are SGHRS and YFSETQ. This CDR3 contains 15 residues. Germline trimming cut 0 bases from V and 9 bases from J; bases unmatched to any gene: 8. The CDR3 nucleotides are TGCGCCAGCAGCTTGGAACAGGGGTCGAATCAAAAACTGTTTTTT. This gives the protein CASSLEQGSNQKLFF.

The rearrangement links TRBV3-1 (or the pseudogene TRBV3-2) to TRBJ2-3; D is unresolved. Germline CDR1 reads LGHDT; CDR2 reads YNNKEL (reference sequence). This CDR3 has 13 residues. Trimming shortened V by 2 bases and J by 0 bases, and 3 bases separated the two germline ends. CDR3 sequence: CASSQLSTDTQYF. Written as DNA, the CDR3 is TGTGCCAGCAGCCAACTTAGCACAGATACGCAGTATTTT.

This sequence joins TRBV6-5 and TRBJ2-7, with D maybe TRBD2 (6 bases). The germline V gene encodes CDR1 MNHEY and CDR2 SVGAGI. The CDR3 extends over 14 amino acids. The ends were cut back, 5 bases at V and 7 bases at J, with 18 bases in the middle. CDR3 sequence reads: CASSPGTHLREQYF. The CDR3 DNA reads TGTGCCAGCAGTCCCGGGACTCACCTACGGGAGCAGTACTTC.

V usage is TRBV9 and J usage is TRBJ1-2, with 9 bases aligning to TRBD1. V lost 3 bases to trimming and J lost 4 bases; unmatched junction nucleotides: 10. CDR1 and CDR2 (germline): SGDLS, YYNGEE. This CDR3 comprises 16 residues. CDR3 bases: TGTGCCAGCAGCGAGAGCCGGGACAGGGTCGGCTATGGCTACACCTTC. Its translation: CASSESRDRVGYGYTF.

The chain carries TRBV13 and TRBJ1-1, with 9 bases matching TRBD1. The CDR3 is made up of 14 amino acids. J gave up 2 bases and V 4 bases, and 2 bases lay outside the gene matches. The germline V gene has CDR1 PRHDT and CDR2 FYEKMQ (reference sequence). CDR3 bases: TGTGCCAGCAGCTCGGGACAGGGAAACACTGAAGCTTTCTTT. Translation gives CASSSGQGNTEAFF.

The J gene is TRBJ2-5, the V gene TRBV27, with D perhaps being TRBD1 or TRBD2 (5 bases each). This CDR3 region has 13 residues. With 5 bases removed from V and 1 base from J, the gap between germline ends came to 8 bases. The germline V gene encodes CDR1 MNHEY and CDR2 SMNVEV (reference sequence). CDR3 protein: CASSPGTQETQYF. For the CDR3, the DNA is TGTGCCAGCAGTCCGGGGACCCAAGAGACCCAGTACTTC.

The chain combines TRBV7-3 with TRBJ1-2; a possible D gene is TRBD1 (5 bases). The CDR3 totals 16 residues. V lost 5 bases and J 4 bases, leaving 20 bases between the germline ends. Per germline, CDR1 SGHTA and CDR2 FQGTGA. This CDR3 is CASSLVPSGRLYGYTF. The CDR3 region has the DNA TGTGCCAGCAGCCTAGTACCCTCGGGGCGGCTCTATGGCTACACCTTC.

Worth noting for this clone: Germline and junction disagree at one end, which may indicate a read error. V is TRBV2 and J is TRBJ1-1, with 9 nucleotides matching TRBD1. CDR1 is SNHLY and CDR2 is FYNNEI in the germline V gene. The CDR3 is 14 amino acids. The CDR3 DNA reads as TGTGCCAGCAGGGAAGGACAGGGGTGGACTGAAGCTTTCTTT. This codes for CASREGQGWTEAFF.

This chain joins TRBV4-1 and TRBJ2-7; TRBD1 matches 9 bases. The germline gives CDR1 MGHRA, CDR2 YSYEKL. CDR3 length: 15 amino acids. V shed 4 bases and J 4 bases; nucleotides not matched to a gene: 8. This chain's CDR3 is CASSRPGQGRYEQYF. DNA of the CDR3: TGCGCCAGCAGCCGTCCCGGACAGGGGCGTTACGAGCAGTACTTC.